Below, 28 T cell receptor beta chains from the same sample are listed, as sequenced in a study of shared clonotypes between healthy human individuals. Some clones are missing from TCRdb's copy, which holds only in-frame ones; the method was immunoSEQ multiplex PCR. The table includes around 2.5 million clones, 80% to 95% detected once. The sequencing input was naive CD4+ T cells from PBMCs. The subset is: CD45RA+ positively selected. These receptors were taken from a man aged 18 to 35 in good health. Some clones in this sample may be carry-over from other donors' samples.

V is TRBV6-6 and J is TRBJ2-2; no clear D. The V end was cut by 2 bases, the J end by 3 bases, with 13 bases between. The CDR3 consists of 16 residues. Germline CDR1 reads MNHNY; CDR2 reads SVGAGI (reference sequence). The CDR3, as DNA: TGTGCCAGCAGTTACGGCTCGTTACGGTACACCGGGGAGCTGTTTTTT. It yields the protein CASSYGSLRYTGELFF.

The chain links TRBV4-2 to TRBJ1-5; a possible D gene is TRBD1 (5 bases). This CDR3 is 15 amino acids long. From germline, CDR1 is LGHNA and CDR2 YNFKEQ. Trimming pared 1 base from V and 2 bases from J, leaving 9 bases between. CDR3 in amino acids: CASSQGDSGNQPQHF. In nucleotides, the CDR3 is TGTGCCAGCAGCCAAGGGGACTCGGGCAATCAGCCCCAGCATTTT.

V is TRBV10-2 and J is TRBJ2-3; D is possibly TRBD1 (5 bases). The CDR3 covers 18 residues. The V end was cut by 8 bases, the J end by 2 bases, with 26 bases between. The germline CDR1 and CDR2 sequences are WSHSY and SAAADI. The CDR3 spells CASRGISQGIAHTDTQYF. CDR3 nucleotides: TGCGCCAGCCGAGGCATTTCGCAGGGAATCGCGCACACAGATACGCAGTATTTT.

This clone appeared a single time. V and J are TRBV14 and TRBJ1-4, with D possibly being TRBD1 (6 bases). The germline V and J ends were trimmed by 6 bases and 8 bases, with 13 bases remaining between them. Germline lookup yields CDR1 SGHDN and CDR2 FVKESK. The CDR3 consists of 13 residues. CDR3 residues: CASRSGVNEKLFF. In nucleotides, the CDR3 is TGTGCCAGCAGATCAGGGGTGAACGAAAAACTGTTTTTT.

This clone was observed a single time. The V call is TRBV5-1, the J call TRBJ2-3; 8 nucleotides match TRBD2. This CDR3 spans 17 amino acids. Looked up from germline, CDR1 is SGHRS and CDR2 is YFSETQ. The V segment lost 4 bases and the J segment 6 bases; nucleotides outside the gene matches: 16. CDR3 sequence reads: CASSRGSPSGGRDTQYF. The CDR3, as DNA: TGCGCCAGCAGCCGCGGCAGTCCCAGTGGCGGGAGGGATACGCAGTATTTT.

The chain combines TRBV11-2 with TRBJ1-1; 7 bases agree with TRBD1. This CDR3 comprises 14 residues. Germline CDR1 SGHAT, CDR2 FQNNGV. With V trimmed by 5 bases and J by 7 bases, 10 bases remained unmatched. The DNA of the CDR3 is TGTGCCAGCAGCGGCCATGGGACAGAGCTTGAAGCTTTCTTT. It encodes CASSGHGTELEAFF.

For the CDR3, the DNA is TGTGCCAGCAGCTTGTGGCGTGGGGGGCGACCAACAAACATTCAGTACTTC. It translates to CASSLWRGGRPTNIQYF. V gene TRBV7-9 combines with J gene TRBJ2-4; possibly TRBD1 or TRBD2 for D (6 bases each). Per the germline V gene, CDR1 is SEHNR and CDR2 is FQNEAQ (reference sequence). Trimming removed 3 bases from V and 6 bases from J, with 21 bases in between. This CDR3 is 17 amino acids long.

The chain carries TRBV19 and TRBJ1-3; D perhaps matches TRBD1 (5 bases). V dropped 3 bases and J dropped 14 bases, with 11 bases sitting between them. The CDR3 spans 11 residues. Germline lookup yields CDR1 LNHDA and CDR2 SQIVND (reference sequence). The CDR3 reads CASSMVGRLYF. Here the CDR3 DNA reads TGTGCCAGTAGTATGGTGGGACGGTTATATTTT.

The rearrangement joins TRBV6-4 to TRBJ2-7, with 8 positions matching TRBD2. The CDR3 totals 14 residues. The ends lost 4 bases at V and 0 bases at J; junction bases unmatched: 2. Looked up from germline, CDR1 is MRHNA and CDR2 is SNTAGT. Here the CDR3 DNA reads TGTGCCAGCAGTGTGACTAGCGCCTCCTACGAGCAGTACTTC. It translates to CASSVTSASYEQYF.

V usage is TRBV2 and J usage is TRBJ2-5; the D gene is possibly TRBD2 (5 bases). The germline gives CDR1 SNHLY, CDR2 FYNNEI. The CDR3 extends over 15 amino acids. The V and J ends lost 7 bases and 0 bases respectively, with 15 bases between them. This CDR3 reads CASTRTRGYQETQYF. The DNA of the CDR3 is TGTGCCAGCACCAGAACGAGAGGGTACCAAGAGACCCAGTACTTC.

Concerning this clone itself: Its ends do not fully match the called genes, so a read error is possible. This chain links TRBV2 with TRBJ1-2, with D hard to call. Per the germline V gene, CDR1 is SNHLY and CDR2 is FYNNEI. The CDR3 is 9 amino acids. CDR3 bases: TGTGCCAGGGGAGGGATGGTGTGGTTC. Protein product: CARGGMVWF. Looking up the rest from reference TRBV2 and TRBJ1-2 gives the full variable domain: EPEVTQTPSHQVTQMGQEVILRCVPISNHLYFYWYRQILGQKVEFLVSFYNNEISEKSEIFDDQFSVERPDGSNFTLKIRSTKLEDSAMYFCARGGMVWFGSGTRLTVV.

The rearrangement joins TRBV27 to TRBJ2-1; no reliable D call. V was pared by 3 bases and J by 10 bases, with 7 bases between. Germline-derived CDR1 and CDR2 are MNHEY and SMNVEV (reference sequence). The CDR3 covers 11 residues. The CDR3 is CASSFGSEQFF. The DNA of the CDR3 is TGTGCCAGCAGTTTTGGCTCGGAGCAGTTCTTC.

The chain links TRBV19 to TRBJ2-3; 8 nucleotides line up with TRBD2. V dropped 4 bases and J dropped 9; count of bases not matched to a gene: 9. The CDR3 covers 14 residues. The germline CDR1 and CDR2 sequences are LNHDA and SQIVND (reference sequence). The DNA of the CDR3 is TGTGCCAGTAGTACTCTCAGCGGGAGAGGGACGCAGTATTTT. Protein sequence: CASSTLSGRGTQYF.

The chain carries TRBV9 and TRBJ2-6; 7 bases align to TRBD2. The CDR3 is 18 amino acids. J lost 1 base, V lost 2 bases, and 9 bases had no gene match. The V gene's germline CDR1 is SGDLS and CDR2 YYNGEE. Here the CDR3 reads CASSVASLRGSGANVLTF. The DNA for the CDR3 is TGTGCCAGCAGCGTTGCCTCACTGCGGGGGTCTGGGGCCAACGTCCTGACTTTC.

This chain connects TRBV4-3 to TRBJ2-1, with a weak D call TRBD2 (6 bases). Trimming took 4 bases from V and 9 from J, leaving 19 bases between them. This CDR3 is built from 15 residues. Germline V lookup: CDR1 LGHNA, CDR2 YSLEER. The CDR3 is CASSLVEAGRGEQFF. CDR3 nucleotide sequence: TGCGCCAGCAGCCTAGTAGAGGCGGGACGCGGTGAGCAGTTCTTC.

The chain links TRBV11-2 to TRBJ1-1; D gene ambiguous. In germline, CDR1 is SGHAT, CDR2 FQNNGV. CDR3 length equals 13 residues. V was cut by 2 bases and J by 0 bases, with 4 bases left in between. The CDR3 coding sequence is TGTGCCAGCAGCTTAACCATGAACACTGAAGCTTTCTTT. Protein: CASSLTMNTEAFF.

This clone was seen only once. This same CDR3 is encoded by further DNA sequences in the sample. CDR3 nucleotide sequence: TGTGCCAGCAGTTTGACTAGCGGGAGGCTACCCTACGAGCAGTACTTC. Protein product: CASSLTSGRLPYEQYF. This rearrangement joins TRBV28 to TRBJ2-7; 13 bases are shared with TRBD2. The germline CDR1 and CDR2 sequences are MDHEN and SYDVKM. V lost 3 bases to trimming and J lost 2 bases; unmatched junction nucleotides: 4. The CDR3 extends over 16 amino acids. The full variable domain, rest sourced from reference TRBV28 and TRBJ2-7, is DVKVTQSSRYLVKRTGEKVFLECVQDMDHENMFWYRQDPGLGLRLIYFSYDVKMKEKGDIPEGYSVSREKKERFSLILESASTNQTSMYLCASSLTSGRLPYEQYFGPGTRLTVT.

The chain recombines TRBV5-4 with TRBJ1-3; perhaps TRBD1 as D (5 bases). Trimming took 4 bases from V and 0 from J, leaving 14 bases between them. The CDR3 contains 16 residues. From germline, CDR1 is SGHNT and CDR2 YYREEE (reference sequence). The CDR3 reads CASSPGGVNSGNTIYF. The CDR3 DNA reads as TGTGCCAGCAGCCCAGGAGGGGTAAACTCTGGAAACACCATATATTTT.

V gene TRBV27 combines with J gene TRBJ1-2, with a weak D call TRBD1 (6 bases). CDR1 and CDR2 from the germline V gene are MNHEY and SMNVEV (reference sequence). The CDR3 runs to 17 residues. Trimming removed 6 bases from V and 8 bases from J, with 28 bases in between. Written as DNA, the CDR3 is TGTGCCAGCAGCACCCGAGGGACATCCGGACTTTCATTGGGCTACACCTTC. As protein: CASSTRGTSGLSLGYTF.

Concerning this clone itself: The same CDR3 arises from other DNA sequences in this sample as well. The V and J genes are TRBV4-1 and TRBJ1-2; D is unresolved. The V gene lost 6 bases and the J gene lost 2 bases, with 13 bases spanning the gap. Germline CDR1 is MGHRA and CDR2 is YSYEKL. The CDR3 extends over 14 amino acids. Here the CDR3 reads CASRPPGRNYGYTF. DNA of the CDR3: TGCGCCAGCAGACCCCCCGGGCGAAACTATGGCTACACCTTC.

The chain carries TRBV10-2 and TRBJ2-7, with 7 bases that match TRBD2. The germline gives CDR1 WSHSY, CDR2 SAAADI. V was clipped by 4 bases and J by 7 bases; unmatched bases: 10. The CDR3 extends over 14 amino acids. The CDR3 loop reads CASSGSGWLVEQYF. DNA of the CDR3: TGCGCCAGCAGTGGTAGCGGGTGGTTGGTGGAGCAGTACTTC.

The J gene is TRBJ1-1, the V gene TRBV29-1; TRBD1 matches at 7 bases. Germline loops: CDR1 SQVTM, CDR2 ANQGSEA. The CDR3 spans 15 residues. The V segment lost 3 bases and the J segment 5 bases; nucleotides outside the gene matches: 12. The CDR3: CSVEDRRRTYTEAFF. As DNA, the CDR3 is TGCAGCGTTGAGGACAGGCGTCGGACTTATACTGAAGCTTTCTTT.

This chain uses TRBV18 with TRBJ2-7; 9 bases line up with TRBD2. CDR1 and CDR2 (germline): KGHSH, LQKENI. V dropped 2 bases and J dropped 6; count of bases not matched to a gene: 14. The CDR3 is 17 amino acids. The CDR3, as DNA: TGTGCCAGCTCACCAGCCGGGGGTGCGGGAGGGCCGGGCGAGCAGTACTTC. Translated, it gives CASSPAGGAGGPGEQYF.

There are a few counts of this clone. This chain links TRBV6-5 with TRBJ2-2; no clear D. Trimming removed 2 bases from V and 9 bases from J, with 10 bases in between. There are 13 residues in the CDR3. Germline V lookup: CDR1 MNHEY, CDR2 SVGAGI. The CDR3, as DNA: TGTGCCAGCAGTTACACCCACCAGCGGGAGCTGTTTTTT. Its protein is CASSYTHQRELFF.

As to this clone: This sample also contains other DNA sequences that code for the same CDR3. The chain employs TRBV5-1 and TRBJ2-7, with 8 nucleotides matching TRBD1. The CDR3 loop spans 13 amino acids. Trimming cost V 4 bases and J 5 bases; bases outside gene matches: 5. Germline CDR1 reads SGHRS; CDR2 reads YFSETQ. The CDR3 here is CASSQGQGHEQYF. Here the CDR3 DNA reads TGCGCCAGCAGCCAAGGACAGGGTCACGAGCAGTACTTC.

CDR3 coding DNA: TGTGCCAGCAGTTTAGTCGGCGACAGGGGAGGCCATGGCTACACCTTC. Its protein product is CASSLVGDRGGHGYTF. This chain uses TRBV28 with TRBJ1-2; 8 bases align to TRBD1. Trimming removed 2 bases from V and 6 bases from J; junction bases left unmatched: 11. There are 16 residues in the CDR3. Germline CDR1 MDHEN, CDR2 SYDVKM.

V gene TRBV14 combines with J gene TRBJ1-1, with 7 bases aligning to TRBD1. The CDR3 loop spans 15 amino acids. In germline, CDR1 is SGHDN, CDR2 FVKESK. The V gene end was trimmed by 4 bases and the J gene end by 1 base; junction bases not matched to a gene: 6. CDR3 sequence reads: CASSPQWTGNTEAFF. CDR3 nucleotide sequence: TGTGCCAGCAGCCCCCAATGGACAGGGAACACTGAAGCTTTCTTT.

The rearrangement links TRBV7-2 to TRBJ2-1, with D unresolved. This CDR3 is 17 amino acids long. The germline V gene encodes CDR1 SGHTA and CDR2 FQGNSA. Trimming removed 0 bases at V and 0 bases at J, with 12 bases between. CDR3 residues: CASSLAGPAVSYNEQFF. The CDR3 nucleotides are TGTGCCAGCAGCTTAGCTGGGCCCGCCGTCTCCTACAATGAGCAGTTCTTC.